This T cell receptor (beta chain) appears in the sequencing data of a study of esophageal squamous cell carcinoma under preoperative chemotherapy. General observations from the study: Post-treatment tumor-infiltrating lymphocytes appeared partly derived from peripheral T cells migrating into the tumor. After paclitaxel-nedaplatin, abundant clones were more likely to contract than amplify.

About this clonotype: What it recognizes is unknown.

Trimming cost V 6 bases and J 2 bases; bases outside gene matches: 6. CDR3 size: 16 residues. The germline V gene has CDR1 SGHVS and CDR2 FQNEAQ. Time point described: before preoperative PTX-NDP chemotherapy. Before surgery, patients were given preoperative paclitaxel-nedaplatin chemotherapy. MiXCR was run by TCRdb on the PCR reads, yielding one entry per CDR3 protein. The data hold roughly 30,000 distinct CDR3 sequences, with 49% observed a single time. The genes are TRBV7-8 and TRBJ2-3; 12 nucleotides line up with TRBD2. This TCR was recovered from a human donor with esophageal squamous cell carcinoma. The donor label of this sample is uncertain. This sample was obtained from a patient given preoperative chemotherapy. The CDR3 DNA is TGTGCCAGCAGATCGAGACTAGCGGGGGACACAGATACGCAGTATTTT. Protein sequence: CASRSRLAGDTDTQYF.